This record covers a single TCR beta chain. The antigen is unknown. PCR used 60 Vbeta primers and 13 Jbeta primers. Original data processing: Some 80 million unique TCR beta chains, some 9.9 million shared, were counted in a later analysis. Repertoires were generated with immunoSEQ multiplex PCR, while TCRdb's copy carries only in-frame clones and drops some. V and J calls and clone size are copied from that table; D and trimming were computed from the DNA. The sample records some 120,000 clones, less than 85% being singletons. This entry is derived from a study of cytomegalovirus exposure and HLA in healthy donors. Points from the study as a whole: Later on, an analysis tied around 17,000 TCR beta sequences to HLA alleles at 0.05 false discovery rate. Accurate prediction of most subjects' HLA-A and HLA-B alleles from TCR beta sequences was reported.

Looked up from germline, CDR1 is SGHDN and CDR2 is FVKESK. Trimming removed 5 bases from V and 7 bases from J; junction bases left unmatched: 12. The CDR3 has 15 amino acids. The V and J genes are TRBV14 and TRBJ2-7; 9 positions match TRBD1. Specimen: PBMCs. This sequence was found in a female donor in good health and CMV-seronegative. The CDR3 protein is CASSTTWDRVQEQYF. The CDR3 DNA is TGTGCCAGCAGCACCACTTGGGACAGGGTCCAGGAGCAGTACTTC.